This is a list of T cell receptor beta chains from one sample in a study of CD8 T cells in ankylosing spondylitis. MiXCR, run by TCRdb on the 5' RACE reads, gives a single entry per CDR3 protein. The sample has 250,000 to 350,000 distinct CDR3 sequences; roughly 20% are singletons. The sample comprised blood, either unsorted or a sorted T cell fraction (not recorded which). The source of these receptors is a female donor with ankylosing spondylitis or in good health (not recorded which). Both conserved end residues are part of each CDR3. Fields, in order: J gene, V gene, clone size, D gene, CDR3 DNA, CDR3 protein. The D gene is left open where the match is weak. The listing skips clone size in some rows; elsewhere it reads once, few, many or a size class.

TRBJ2-7,TRBV28,.,TRBD1,TGTGCCACCTCTTCCCCGGGACAGGGGACTTCCTACGAGCAGTACTTC,CATSSPGQGTSYEQYF
TRBJ2-2,TRBV12-3/TRBV12-4,.,TRBD1,TGTGCCTCGAAGAGGGGACAGGGGACCGGGGAGCTGTTTTTT,CASKRGQGTGELFF
TRBJ1-3,TRBV29-1,few,.,TGCAGCGTTGTTAGAGGGTCTGGAAACACCATATATTTT,CSVVRGSGNTIYF
TRBJ2-1,TRBV7-2,few,.,TGTGCCAGCAGCCCCCGGGACACTCAGTTCTTC,CASSPRDTQFF
TRBJ2-5,TRBV18,.,TRBD2,TGTGCCAGCTCACTCCGAACCGGCGGGAGATATATCGCAGAGACCCAGTACTTC,CASSLRTGGRYIAETQYF
TRBJ1-1,TRBV3-1,.,.,TGTGCCAGCAGATACAGGGATGAAGCTTTCTTT,CASRYRDEAFF
TRBJ2-3,TRBV20-1,few,.,TGCAGTGCTAGAGATACGGGGGCTGGCGGCACAGATACGCAGTATTTT,CSARDTGAGGTDTQYF
TRBJ2-7,TRBV20-1,.,TRBD1,TGCAGTGCTAGACTTCCGGGACAGAGCTTCTACGAGCAGTACTTC,CSARLPGQSFYEQYF
TRBJ2-1,TRBV24-1,.,.,TGTGCCACCAGTGATGGCGGCAGGGATGTTAAGCAGTTCTTC,CATSDGGRDVKQFF
TRBJ1-2,TRBV12-3/TRBV12-4,many,.,TGTGCCAGCAGTTTCGGTTATGGCTACACCTTC,CASSFGYGYTF
TRBJ1-1,TRBV4-3,.,.,TGCGCCAGCAGCCAAGATTGGAGGGTTTGGGCTGAAGCTTTCTTT,CASSQDWRVWAEAFF
TRBJ2-3,TRBV29-1,many,.,TGCAGCGTCGAAACGGGGCTCACAGATACGCAGTATTTT,CSVETGLTDTQYF
TRBJ2-2,TRBV4-3,.,.,TGCGCCAGCAGCCAGGGGAAAAACACCGGGGAGCTGTTTTTT,CASSQGKNTGELFF
TRBJ2-5,TRBV2,few,TRBD2,TGTGCCAGCAGTGCGGGACTAGCGAAAGAGACCCAGTACTTC,CASSAGLAKETQYF
TRBJ2-7,TRBV6-5,.,.,TGTGCCAGCAGTTACGGTGGCAGGCAAGTTTTCTCCTACGAGCAGTACTTC,CASSYGGRQVFSYEQYF
TRBJ2-1,TRBV7-3,few,TRBD2,TGTGCCAGCAGCCCATCGGCTAGCGGGGCCTCCTACAATGAGCAGTTCTTC,CASSPSASGASYNEQFF
TRBJ2-1,TRBV13,many,.,TGTGCCAGCAGCTTAGTAGGCTTCACGAGCTCCTACAATGAGCAGTTCTTC,CASSLVGFTSSYNEQFF
TRBJ1-5,TRBV5-5,.,.,TGTGCCAGCAGCTTCAATGGGCAGCCCCAGCATTTT,CASSFNGQPQHF
TRBJ2-2,TRBV6-5,.,.,TGTGCCAGCAGTTACGGGACACCTCGAAACACCGGGGAGCTGTTTTTT,CASSYGTPRNTGELFF
TRBJ2-3,TRBV7-2,.,.,TGTGCCAGCGAAGGGAGAAGGGGCACAGATACGCAGTATTTT,CASEGRRGTDTQYF
TRBJ2-7,TRBV7-2,many,TRBD1,TGTGCCAGCAGCTTAGCCGGACAGGCGGTATACGAGCAGTACTTC,CASSLAGQAVYEQYF
TRBJ2-3,TRBV11-2,many,TRBD1,TGTGCCAGCAGCCGATTCGGACAGGCATTAGATACGCAGTATTTT,CASSRFGQALDTQYF
TRBJ2-7,TRBV6-5,few,TRBD2,TGTGCCAGCAGTTACGGTGTAGCGGGAGGTTTCGAGCAGTACTTC,CASSYGVAGGFEQYF
TRBJ2-3,TRBV5-5,.,TRBD2,TGTGCCAGCAGCTTGGCGGGGGGTAAGATGCAGTATTTT,CASSLAGGKMQYF
TRBJ2-1,TRBV24-1,many,.,TGTGCCACCAGTGATCTGACCTACAATGAGCAGTTCTTC,CATSDLTYNEQFF
TRBJ2-1,TRBV7-6,few,.,TGTGCCAGCAGCCCCGGAGTATCGAGCAATGAGCAGTTCTTC,CASSPGVSSNEQFF
TRBJ2-3,TRBV14,.,.,TGTGCCAGCAGCCAAGACCTCGAGGATACGCAGTATTTT,CASSQDLEDTQYF
TRBJ2-1,TRBV6-1,.,.,TGTGCCAGCCTTAGCGGTAGACACGGTGGTGAGCAGTTCTTC,CASLSGRHGGEQFF
TRBJ1-1,TRBV12-5,few,.,TGTGCTAGTGGTTTGGCCAGGGAGTTTGCTGAAGCTTTCTTT,CASGLAREFAEAFF
TRBJ1-1,TRBV20-1,.,.,TGCAGTGCTAGAGAAGGGAGAAGAGGGATGAACACTGAAGCTTTCTTT,CSAREGRRGMNTEAFF
TRBJ1-2,TRBV12-3/TRBV12-4,many,.,TGTGCCAGCAGCCCCGCAGGGAGCTATGGCTACACCTTC,CASSPAGSYGYTF
TRBJ2-7,TRBV7-2,.,.,TGTGCCAGCAGCTTAGAAGCCAGGGTGACCTACGAGCAGTACTTC,CASSLEARVTYEQYF
TRBJ2-7,TRBV11-2,.,TRBD2,TGTGCCAGCAGCTTGGATCCGGGACTAAGGCACGAGCAGTACTTC,CASSLDPGLRHEQYF
TRBJ1-1,TRBV29-1,.,.,TGCAGCGCCGGGGGCAGTTACACTGAAGCTTTCTTT,CSAGGSYTEAFF
TRBJ2-4,TRBV20-1,.,.,TGCAGTGTTCCGGGCCCCGCAGGCGACATTCAGTACTTC,CSVPGPAGDIQYF
TRBJ2-1,TRBV20-1,few,.,TGCAGTGCTCCCATACCTTCAATTAGTGTGTCGAGCTCCTACAATGAGCAGTTCTTC,CSAPIPSISVSSSYNEQFF
TRBJ1-1,TRBV12-3/TRBV12-4,many,.,TGTGCCAGCAGTAGGACGGAGAACACTGAAGCTTTCTTT,CASSRTENTEAFF
TRBJ2-2,TRBV4-3,few,.,TGCGCCAGCAGCCAAGGGCAGGGGAGAACCGGGGAGCTGTTTTTT,CASSQGQGRTGELFF
TRBJ2-1,TRBV12-3/TRBV12-4,few,TRBD2,TGTGCCAGCACCGAGACGGGGGGGCCCTACAATGAGCAGTTCTTC,CASTETGGPYNEQFF